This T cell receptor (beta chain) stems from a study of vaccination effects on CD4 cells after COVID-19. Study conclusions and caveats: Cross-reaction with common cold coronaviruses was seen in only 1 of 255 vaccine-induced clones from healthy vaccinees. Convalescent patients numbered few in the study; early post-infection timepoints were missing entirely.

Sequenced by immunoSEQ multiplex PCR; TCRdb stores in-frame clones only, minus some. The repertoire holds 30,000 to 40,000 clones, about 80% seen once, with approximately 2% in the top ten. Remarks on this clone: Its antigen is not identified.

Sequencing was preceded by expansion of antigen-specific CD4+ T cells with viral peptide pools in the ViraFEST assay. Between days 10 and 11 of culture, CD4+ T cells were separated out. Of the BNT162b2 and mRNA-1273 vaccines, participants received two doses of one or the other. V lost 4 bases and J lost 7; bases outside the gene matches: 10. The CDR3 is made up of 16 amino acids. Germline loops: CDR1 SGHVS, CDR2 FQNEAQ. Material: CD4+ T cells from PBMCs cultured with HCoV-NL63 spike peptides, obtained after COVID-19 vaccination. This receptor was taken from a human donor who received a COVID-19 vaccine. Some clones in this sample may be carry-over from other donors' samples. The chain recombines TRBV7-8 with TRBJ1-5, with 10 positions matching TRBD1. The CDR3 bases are TGTGCCAGCAGCTCATTCGGACAGGGGGTGAGGCAGCCCCAGCATTTT. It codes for CASSSFGQGVRQPQHF.